These 6 T cell receptor beta chains originate from one sample sequenced in a study of T cell responses to AZD1222 COVID-19 vaccine. Method: immunoSEQ multiplex PCR; TCRdb's copy keeps in-frame clones and lacks some. The sample includes around 140,000 clones, about 92% of them seen just once. Sequenced here: peripheral blood, sampled 28 days after the second AZD1222 dose. The source is an adult who received the AZD1222 COVID-19 vaccine.

V is TRBV3-1 (or the pseudogene TRBV3-2) and J is TRBJ2-2; D not resolved. The CDR3 covers 13 residues. CDR1 LGHDT and CDR2 YNNKEL come from the germline V gene (reference sequence). Deletions cut 3 bases from V and 2 bases from J, with 4 bases between. CDR3 nucleotide sequence: TGTGCCAGCAGCCAGGGTAACACCGGGGAGCTGTTTTTT. It yields the protein CASSQGNTGELFF.

The chain has TRBV6-1 and TRBJ1-2, with TRBD1 as a possible D gene (5 bases). V was trimmed by 2 bases and J by 8 bases, leaving 9 bases between them. Looked up from germline, CDR1 is MNHNS and CDR2 is SASEGT. This CDR3 contains 12 residues. In DNA form, the CDR3 reads TGTGCCAGCAGTGAACAGGGAGGCGGCTACACCTTC. Amino acids: CASSEQGGGYTF.

The chain carries TRBV7-9 and TRBJ1-2; D is undetermined. The CDR3 runs to 16 residues. V lost 5 bases and J lost 6, with 22 bases in between. Germline V lookup: CDR1 SEHNR, CDR2 FQNEAQ (reference sequence). CDR3 sequence: CASSLRAGSRSDGYTF. The CDR3 bases are TGTGCCAGCAGCCTAAGGGCCGGATCTAGAAGTGATGGCTACACCTTC.

This clone was counted between two and nine times. The chain employs TRBV5-1 and TRBJ2-7; 9 nucleotides line up with TRBD1. CDR1 and CDR2 (germline): SGHRS, YFSETQ. J was trimmed by 7 bases and V by 3 bases; bases with no gene match: 8. The CDR3 length is 14 residues. The DNA for the CDR3 is TGCGCCAGCAGCTCCGGGACAGGGACCTCGGAGCAGTACTTC. It translates to CASSSGTGTSEQYF.

V usage is TRBV11-3 and J usage is TRBJ2-7; D gene ambiguous. Germline V lookup: CDR1 SGHNT, CDR2 YENEEA. The length of the CDR3 is 15 residues. Trimming removed 5 bases at V and 6 bases at J, with 20 bases between. CDR3 in DNA: TGTGCCAGCAGCCTAGTGACCGCCTTGGCTGGCGAGCAGTACTTC. Residues: CASSLVTALAGEQYF.

V gene TRBV10-1 combines with J gene TRBJ2-2; a possible D gene is TRBD2 (5 bases). The CDR3 extends over 15 amino acids. The germline gives CDR1 WNHNN, CDR2 SYGVQD (reference sequence). The ends were cut back, 0 bases at V and 4 bases at J, with 9 bases in the middle. The CDR3 is CASSESSAGTGELFF. The DNA for the CDR3 is TGCGCCAGCAGTGAGTCTAGTGCGGGCACCGGGGAGCTGTTTTTT.